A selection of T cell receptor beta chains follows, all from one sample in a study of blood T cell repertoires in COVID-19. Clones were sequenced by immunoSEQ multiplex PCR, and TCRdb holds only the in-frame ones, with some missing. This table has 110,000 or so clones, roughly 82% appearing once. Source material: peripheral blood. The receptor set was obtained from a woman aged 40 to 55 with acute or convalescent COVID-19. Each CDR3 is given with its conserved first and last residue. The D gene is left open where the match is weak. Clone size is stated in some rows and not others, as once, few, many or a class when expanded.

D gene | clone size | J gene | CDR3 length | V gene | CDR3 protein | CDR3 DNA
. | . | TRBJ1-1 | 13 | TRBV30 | CAWSVQGPTEAFF | TGTGCCTGGAGTGTACAGGGTCCCACTGAAGCTTTCTTT
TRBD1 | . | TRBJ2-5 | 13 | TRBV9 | CASSRGLEETQYF | TGTGCCAGCAGCAGGGGGCTGGAAGAGACCCAGTACTTC
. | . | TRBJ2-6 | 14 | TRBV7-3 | CASSSNREANVLTF | TGTGCCAGCAGCTCTAACAGGGAGGCCAACGTCCTGACTTTC
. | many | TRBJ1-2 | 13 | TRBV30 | CAWSAGGARGYTF | TGTGCCTGGAGCGCTGGGGGCGCCCGGGGCTACACCTTC
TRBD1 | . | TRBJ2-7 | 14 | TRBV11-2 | CASSRQTGPYEQYF | TGTGCCAGCAGCCGACAGACAGGGCCCTACGAGCAGTACTTC
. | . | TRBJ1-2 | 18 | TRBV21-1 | CASSNTGQGVRTNYGYTF | TGTGCCAGCAGCAACACGGGACAGGGGGTTAGGACTAACTATGGCTACACCTTC
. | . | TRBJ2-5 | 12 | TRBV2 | CASSVLAETQYF | TGTGCCAGCAGTGTGTTGGCAGAGACCCAGTACTTC
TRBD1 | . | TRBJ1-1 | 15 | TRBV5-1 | CASSPGQSGNTEAFF | TGCGCCAGCAGCCCGGGACAGTCGGGGAATACTGAAGCTTTCTTT
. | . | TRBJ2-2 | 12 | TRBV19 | CASRTPSGELFF | TGTGCCAGTAGGACACCTTCCGGGGAGCTGTTTTTT
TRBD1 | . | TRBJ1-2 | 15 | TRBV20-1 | CSASAPGQGASGYTF | TGCAGTGCTAGTGCTCCGGGACAGGGGGCGAGCGGCTACACCTTC
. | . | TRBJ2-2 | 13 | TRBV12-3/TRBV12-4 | CASSVLVTGELFF | TGTGCCAGCAGTGTGCTAGTCACCGGGGAGCTGTTTTTT
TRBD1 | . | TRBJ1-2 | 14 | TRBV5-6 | CASSLPGTAYGYTF | TGTGCCAGCAGCTTGCCAGGGACAGCCTATGGCTACACCTTC
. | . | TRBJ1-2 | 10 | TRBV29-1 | CGGYFTGYTF | TGCGGGGGGTATTTTACAGGCTACACCTTC
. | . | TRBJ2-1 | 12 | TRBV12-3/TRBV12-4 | CASSFIPEAQFF | TGTGCCAGCAGTTTCATCCCAGAGGCGCAGTTCTTC
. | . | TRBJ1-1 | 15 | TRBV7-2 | CASSFYRVMNTEAFF | TGTGCCAGCAGCTTCTACAGGGTTATGAACACTGAAGCTTTCTTT
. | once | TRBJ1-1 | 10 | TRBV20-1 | CSAPGIEAFF | TGCAGTGCTCCAGGGATTGAAGCTTTCTTT